One sample yielded the 23 T cell receptor beta chains listed below, sequenced in a study of T cells expressing NK-cell markers. TCRdb reprocessed the 5' RACE reads, with one entry per CDR3 protein and no DNA. This sample's clone table lists fewer than 400,000 distinct CDR3 sequences. Material: blood T cells: a sorted CD56 or NKG2C T cell subset, CD4+ or CD8+ T cells, or bulk PBMC T cells (not recorded which). All receptors derive from a man aged 18 to 69 in good health.

The rearrangement uses TRBV7-3 and TRBJ2-1; with no DNA, the TCRdb D assignment of TRBD2 cannot be verified. The CDR3 extends over 15 amino acids. Germline values: CDR1 SGHTA, CDR2 FQGTGA. CDR3 amino acids: CASSRRGGRGNEQFF. Drawing the rest from reference TRBV7-3 and TRBJ2-1, the complete variable domain is GAGVSQTPSNKVTEKGKYVELRCDPISGHTALYWYRQSLGQGPEFLIYFQGTGAADDSGLPNDRFFAVRPEGSVSTLKIQRTERGDSAVYLCASSRRGGRGNEQFFGPGTRLTVL.

The chain has TRBV20-1 and TRBJ2-1; the TCRdb call, TRBD2, lacks DNA for checking. The CDR3 totals 17 residues. CDR1 is DFQATT and CDR2 is SNEGSKA in the germline V gene (reference sequence). CDR3: CSARALPPTGSYNEQFF.

This sequence joins TRBV24-1 and TRBJ1-2; there is no DNA to check the TCRdb D call of TRBD1. CDR1 and CDR2 (germline): KGHDR, SFDVKD. This CDR3 has 12 residues. The CDR3 protein is CATSQGRDGYTF.

V gene TRBV28 combines with J gene TRBJ1-2; the D call of TRBD1 rests on TCRdb alone, since no DNA is present to check it. The germline gives CDR1 MDHEN, CDR2 SYDVKM. The CDR3 loop spans 13 amino acids. The CDR3 sequence: CASQRGDRNGYTF.

The chain links TRBV7-8 to TRBJ2-2. CDR3 length: 14 amino acids. CDR1 is SGHVS, CDR2 FQNEAQ, per germline. This CDR3 is CASSPSGNTGELFF.

The chain couples TRBV20-1 to TRBJ2-1; TCRdb reports TRBD2, a call that lacks DNA to check it against. This CDR3 comprises 16 residues. The germline V gene encodes CDR1 DFQATT and CDR2 SNEGSKA (reference sequence). This CDR3 is CSARVFGRGVDNEQFF.

CDR3 protein: CASRLLAGGLKSSYNEQFF. The chain couples TRBV27 to TRBJ2-1; TCRdb selects TRBD2, and the lack of DNA leaves this call unchecked. This CDR3 has 19 amino acids. The germline gives CDR1 MNHEY, CDR2 SMNVEV (reference sequence).

The rearrangement uses TRBV27 and TRBJ2-2; the D call from TCRdb, TRBD1, cannot be confirmed without DNA. The CDR3 spans 18 residues. CDR1 is MNHEY, CDR2 SMNVEV, per germline (reference sequence). The CDR3 is CASSYPRAGRRSTGELFF.

The rearrangement links TRBV30 to TRBJ2-1. CDR3 length: 12 amino acids. Germline CDR1 is GTSNPN and CDR2 is SVGIG (reference sequence). The CDR3 spells CAWSVGVGGQFF.

The genes are TRBV6-2 or TRBV6-3 and TRBJ2-5; with no DNA, the TCRdb D assignment of TRBD2 cannot be verified. CDR1 MNHEY and CDR2 SVGEGT come from the germline V gene. CDR3 length equals 16 residues. CDR3 sequence: CASSYGGLGEQETQYF.

The chain couples TRBV5-1 to TRBJ2-2; lacking DNA, the TRBD2 call made by TCRdb goes unchecked. Germline V gene sequence: CDR1 SGHRS, CDR2 YFSETQ. This CDR3 comprises 15 residues. CDR3 sequence reads: CASSPGLAGTGELFF.

The rearrangement links TRBV28 to TRBJ2-7; the TCRdb D gene call, TRBD1, has no DNA to confirm it. The CDR3 runs 13 residues. Germline V gene sequence: CDR1 MDHEN, CDR2 SYDVKM. CDR3 residues: CASRPGGDYEQYF.

This chain connects TRBV12-3 or TRBV12-4 to TRBJ2-3; TCRdb reports TRBD2, a call that lacks DNA to check it against. CDR3 length: 16 residues. The CDR3 sequence is CASSGGPVGPTDTQYF.

The chain is built from TRBV7-2 and TRBJ1-3. Per the germline V gene, CDR1 is SGHTA and CDR2 is FQGNSA. The CDR3 covers 16 residues. This CDR3 reads CASSFPLGTRGNTIYF.

The chain couples TRBV28 to TRBJ1-4; TCRdb gives TRBD1 as the D gene, but with no DNA this cannot be confirmed. The CDR3 has 16 amino acids. Germline V gene sequence: CDR1 MDHEN, CDR2 SYDVKM. CDR3: CASSRRQEATNEKLFF.

The rearrangement links TRBV4-2 to TRBJ1-1. The CDR3 length is 14 residues. Germline-derived CDR1 and CDR2 are LGHNA and YNFKEQ. The CDR3 spells CASSQAGTAGEAFF.

The chain links TRBV11-3 to TRBJ2-5; there is no DNA to check the TCRdb D call of TRBD1. CDR1 SGHNT and CDR2 YENEEA come from the germline V gene. The CDR3 has 14 amino acids. This CDR3 is CASSFSGAPETQYF.

The rearrangement links TRBV19 to TRBJ1-5; with no DNA, the TCRdb D assignment of TRBD1 cannot be verified. CDR1 is LNHDA and CDR2 is SQIVND in the germline V gene (reference sequence). CDR3 length equals 15 residues. This CDR3 is CASSDWTGGNQPQHF.

V gene TRBV6-5 combines with J gene TRBJ1-1. In germline, CDR1 is MNHEY, CDR2 SVGAGI. CDR3 size: 14 residues. CDR3 protein: CASSSRYSNTEAFF.

The rearrangement joins TRBV20-1 to TRBJ2-7; TCRdb returns TRBD2, unconfirmable since there is no DNA. In germline, CDR1 is DFQATT, CDR2 SNEGSKA (reference sequence). This CDR3 spans 13 amino acids. The CDR3 here is CSLIAEGAYEQYF.

This chain uses TRBV4-1 with TRBJ1-6. The CDR3 spans 13 residues. Germline CDR1 and CDR2: MGHRA and YSYEKL. CDR3 loop: CASSQDRAVPLHF.

This chain connects TRBV6-5 to TRBJ2-3; absent DNA, TCRdb's TRBD1 call cannot be checked. CDR1 and CDR2 (germline): MNHEY, SVGAGI. The CDR3 spans 16 residues. Here the CDR3 reads CASSSGRGAGTDTQYF.

The CDR3 sequence: CASSLQGGQETQYF. This chain joins TRBV7-6 and TRBJ2-5; TCRdb's D gene call, TRBD1, goes unchecked for lack of DNA. The CDR3 runs to 14 residues. CDR1 is SGHVS, CDR2 FNYEAQ, per germline.